This TCR beta chain comes out of a study of T cells expressing NK-cell markers. Study-level background: The study drew TCR beta repertoires from sorted CD3+CD56+NKG2C+, CD3+CD56+NKG2C- and CD3+CD56-NKG2C+ T cells. Within the sequenced cohort of eight donors, seven exhibited HCMV seropositivity and one was seronegative.

TCR beta cDNA was made by 5'RACE template switching with UMIs. TCRdb reprocessed the 5' RACE reads and keeps a single row for each CDR3 protein, giving no DNA. The sample holds some 390,000 distinct CDR3 sequences. As regards this clonotype: Antigen unknown.

Study-wide points: Dominant NKG2C+ clonotypes were found to form about 1.0-7.5% of CD8+ T cells in six donors.

CDR1 is KGHDR, CDR2 SFDVKD, per germline. The CDR3 consists of 14 residues. The sequence came from a woman between 50 and 59 years old in good health. The V call is TRBV24-1, the J call TRBJ2-1. Sample: blood T cells: a sorted CD56 or NKG2C T cell subset, CD4+ or CD8+ T cells, or bulk PBMC T cells (not recorded which). CDR3 protein: CATTGYPSYNEQFF.